The count of the clone carrying this T cell receptor beta chain is one. The CDR3 loop spans 15 amino acids. The data were obtained in a study of T cell responses to AZD1222 COVID-19 vaccine. TCRdb's table, derived via immunoSEQ multiplex PCR, lists solely in-frame clones and lacks some. Here the sample spans about 180,000 clones, 91% being singletons. This chain links TRBV21-1 with TRBJ1-1; the table's D call, TRBD1, was not checked against the DNA. TRBV21-1 counts as a pseudogene. Sequences were derived from peripheral blood, sampled on day 0 of AZD1222 vaccination. This TCR derives from an adult in good health. The DNA of the CDR3 is TGTGCCAGCAGCAAAGTCAGGGGCAGAGGCACTGAAGCTTTCTTT. Translating it yields CASSKVRGRGTEAFF.